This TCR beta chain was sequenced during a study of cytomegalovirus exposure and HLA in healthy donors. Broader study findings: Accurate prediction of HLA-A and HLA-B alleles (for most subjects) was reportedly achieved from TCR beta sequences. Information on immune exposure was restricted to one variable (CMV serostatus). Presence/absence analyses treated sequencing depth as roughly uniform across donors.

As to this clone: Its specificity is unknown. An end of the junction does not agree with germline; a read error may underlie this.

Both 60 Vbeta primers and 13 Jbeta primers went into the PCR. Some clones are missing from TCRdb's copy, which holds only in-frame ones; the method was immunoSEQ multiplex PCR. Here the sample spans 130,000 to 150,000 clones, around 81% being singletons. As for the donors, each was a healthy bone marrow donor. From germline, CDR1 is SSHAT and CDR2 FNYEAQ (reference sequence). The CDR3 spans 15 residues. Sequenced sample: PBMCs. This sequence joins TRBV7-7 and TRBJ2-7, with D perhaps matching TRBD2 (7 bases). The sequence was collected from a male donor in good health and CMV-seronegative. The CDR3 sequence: CASSSRRGPTYEQYF. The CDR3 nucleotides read TGTGCTAGCAGCTCCCGGCGGGGGCCAACCTACGAGCAGTACTTC.